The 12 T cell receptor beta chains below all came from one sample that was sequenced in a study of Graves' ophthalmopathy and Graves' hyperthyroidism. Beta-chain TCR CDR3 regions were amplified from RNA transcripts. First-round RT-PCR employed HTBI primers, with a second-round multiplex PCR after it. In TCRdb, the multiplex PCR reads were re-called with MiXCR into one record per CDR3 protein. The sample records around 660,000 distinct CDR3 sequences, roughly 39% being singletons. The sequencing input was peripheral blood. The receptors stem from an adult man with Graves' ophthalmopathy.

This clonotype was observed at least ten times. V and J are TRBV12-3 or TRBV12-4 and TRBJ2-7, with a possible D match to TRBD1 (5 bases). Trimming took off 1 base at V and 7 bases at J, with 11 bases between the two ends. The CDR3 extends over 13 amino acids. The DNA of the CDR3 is TGTGCCAGCAGTTTAGACATCGCAGGGGAGCAGTACTTC. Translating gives CASSLDIAGEQYF.

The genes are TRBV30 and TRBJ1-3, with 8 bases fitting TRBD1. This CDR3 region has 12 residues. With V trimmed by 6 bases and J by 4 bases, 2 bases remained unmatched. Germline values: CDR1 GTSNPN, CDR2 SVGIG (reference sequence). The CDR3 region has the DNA TGTGCCTGTGGGACAGGAGGAAACACCATATATTTT. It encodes CACGTGGNTIYF.

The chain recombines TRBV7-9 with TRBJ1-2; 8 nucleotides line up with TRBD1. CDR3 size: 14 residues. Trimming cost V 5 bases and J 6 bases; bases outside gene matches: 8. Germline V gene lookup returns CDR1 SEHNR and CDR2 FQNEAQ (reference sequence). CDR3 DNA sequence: TGTGCCAGCAGCGAGACAGGGGCCTTAGATGGCTACACCTTC. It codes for CASSETGALDGYTF. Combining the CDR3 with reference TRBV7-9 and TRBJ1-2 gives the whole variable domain DTGVSQNPRHKITKRGQNVTFRCDPISEHNRLYWYRQTLGQGPEFLTYFQNEAQLEKSRLLSDRFSAERPKGSFSTLEIQRTEQGDSAMYLCASSETGALDGYTFGSGTRLTVV.

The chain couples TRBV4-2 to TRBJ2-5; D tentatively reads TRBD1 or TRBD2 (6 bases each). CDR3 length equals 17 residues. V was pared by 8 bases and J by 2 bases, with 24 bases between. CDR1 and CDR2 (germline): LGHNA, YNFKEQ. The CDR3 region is CASGPGALTGSQETQYF. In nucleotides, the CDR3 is TGTGCCAGCGGCCCGGGAGCCTTAACAGGGAGTCAAGAGACCCAGTACTTC.

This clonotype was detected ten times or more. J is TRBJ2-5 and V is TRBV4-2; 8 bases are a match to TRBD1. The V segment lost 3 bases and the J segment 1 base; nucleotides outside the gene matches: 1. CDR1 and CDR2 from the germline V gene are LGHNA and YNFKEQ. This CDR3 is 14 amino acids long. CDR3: CASSQDRVQETQYF. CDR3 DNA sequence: TGTGCCAGCAGCCAGGACAGGGTCCAAGAGACCCAGTACTTC.

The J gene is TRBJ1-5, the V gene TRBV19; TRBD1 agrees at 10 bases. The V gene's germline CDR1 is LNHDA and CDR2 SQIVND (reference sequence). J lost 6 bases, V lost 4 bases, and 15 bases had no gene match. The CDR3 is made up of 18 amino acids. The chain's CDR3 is CASSTGRDRGMVGQPQHF. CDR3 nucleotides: TGTGCCAGTAGTACCGGGAGGGACAGGGGCATGGTAGGTCAGCCCCAGCATTTT.

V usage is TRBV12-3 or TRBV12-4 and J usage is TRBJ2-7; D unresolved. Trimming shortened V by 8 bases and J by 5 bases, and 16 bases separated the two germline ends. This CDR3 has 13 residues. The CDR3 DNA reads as TGTGCCAGCTCACGGGCGGATGGGGACGAGCAGTACTTC. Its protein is CASSRADGDEQYF.

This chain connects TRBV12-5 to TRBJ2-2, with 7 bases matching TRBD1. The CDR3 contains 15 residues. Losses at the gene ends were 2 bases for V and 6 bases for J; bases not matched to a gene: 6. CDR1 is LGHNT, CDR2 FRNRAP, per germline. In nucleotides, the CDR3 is TGTGCTAGTGGTTTGACCCGACAGGGCCCCGGGGAGCTGTTTTTT. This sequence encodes CASGLTRQGPGELFF.

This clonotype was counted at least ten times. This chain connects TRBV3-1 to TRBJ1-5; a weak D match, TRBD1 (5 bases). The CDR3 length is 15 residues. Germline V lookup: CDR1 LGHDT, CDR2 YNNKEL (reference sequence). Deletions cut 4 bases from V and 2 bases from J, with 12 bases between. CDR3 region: CASSLGAQGNQPQHF. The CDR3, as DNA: TGTGCCAGCAGCCTCGGTGCACAGGGCAATCAGCCCCAGCATTTT.

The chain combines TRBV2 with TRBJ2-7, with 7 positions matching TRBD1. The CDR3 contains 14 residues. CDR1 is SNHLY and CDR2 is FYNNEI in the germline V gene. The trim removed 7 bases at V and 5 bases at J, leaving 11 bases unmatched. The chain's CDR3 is CASKTGNPPHEQYF. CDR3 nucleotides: TGTGCCAGCAAGACAGGGAACCCTCCCCACGAGCAGTACTTC.

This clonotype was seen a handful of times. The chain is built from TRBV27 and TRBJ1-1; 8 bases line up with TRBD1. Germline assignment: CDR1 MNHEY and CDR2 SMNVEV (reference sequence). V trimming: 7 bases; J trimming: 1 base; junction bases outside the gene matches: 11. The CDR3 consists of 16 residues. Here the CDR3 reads CASKGGQGASNTEAFF. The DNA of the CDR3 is TGTGCCAGCAAAGGTGGGCAGGGGGCATCGAACACTGAAGCTTTCTTT.

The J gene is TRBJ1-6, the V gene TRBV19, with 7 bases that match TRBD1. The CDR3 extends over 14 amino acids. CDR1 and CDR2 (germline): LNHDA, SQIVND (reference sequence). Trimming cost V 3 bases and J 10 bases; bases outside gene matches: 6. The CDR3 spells CASSIFHRGSPLHF. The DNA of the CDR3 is TGTGCCAGTAGTATCTTTCACAGGGGATCACCCCTCCACTTT.